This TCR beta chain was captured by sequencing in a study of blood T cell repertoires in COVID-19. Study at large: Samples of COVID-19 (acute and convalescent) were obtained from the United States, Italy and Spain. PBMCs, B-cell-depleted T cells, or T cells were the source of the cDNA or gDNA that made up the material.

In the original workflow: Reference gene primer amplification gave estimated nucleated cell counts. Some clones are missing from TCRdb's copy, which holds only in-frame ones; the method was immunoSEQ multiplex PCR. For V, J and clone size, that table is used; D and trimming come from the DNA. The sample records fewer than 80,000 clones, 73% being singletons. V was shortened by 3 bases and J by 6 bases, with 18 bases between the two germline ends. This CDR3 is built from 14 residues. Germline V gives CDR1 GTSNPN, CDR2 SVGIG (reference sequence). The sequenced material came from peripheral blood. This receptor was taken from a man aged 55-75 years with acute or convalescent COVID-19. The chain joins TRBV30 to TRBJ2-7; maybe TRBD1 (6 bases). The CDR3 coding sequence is TGTGCCTGGAGCGCGGACAGTATAGGTCGCGAGCAGTACTTC. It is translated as CAWSADSIGREQYF.